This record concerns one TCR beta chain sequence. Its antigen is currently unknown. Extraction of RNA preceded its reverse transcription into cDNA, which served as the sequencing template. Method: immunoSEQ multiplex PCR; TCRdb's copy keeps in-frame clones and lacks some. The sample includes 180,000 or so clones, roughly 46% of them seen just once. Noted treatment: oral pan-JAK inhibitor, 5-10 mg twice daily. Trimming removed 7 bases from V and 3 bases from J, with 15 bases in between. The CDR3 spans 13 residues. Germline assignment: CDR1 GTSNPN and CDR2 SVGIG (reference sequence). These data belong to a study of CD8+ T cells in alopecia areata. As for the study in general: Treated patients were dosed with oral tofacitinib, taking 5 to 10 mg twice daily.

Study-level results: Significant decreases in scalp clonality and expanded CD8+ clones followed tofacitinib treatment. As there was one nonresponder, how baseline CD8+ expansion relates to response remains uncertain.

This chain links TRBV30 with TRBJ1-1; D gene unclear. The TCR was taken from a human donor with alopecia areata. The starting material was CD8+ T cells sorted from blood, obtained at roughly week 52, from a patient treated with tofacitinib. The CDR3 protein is CASLHRRDTEAFF. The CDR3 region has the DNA TGTGCCTCGCTACATCGGCGGGACACTGAAGCTTTCTTT.